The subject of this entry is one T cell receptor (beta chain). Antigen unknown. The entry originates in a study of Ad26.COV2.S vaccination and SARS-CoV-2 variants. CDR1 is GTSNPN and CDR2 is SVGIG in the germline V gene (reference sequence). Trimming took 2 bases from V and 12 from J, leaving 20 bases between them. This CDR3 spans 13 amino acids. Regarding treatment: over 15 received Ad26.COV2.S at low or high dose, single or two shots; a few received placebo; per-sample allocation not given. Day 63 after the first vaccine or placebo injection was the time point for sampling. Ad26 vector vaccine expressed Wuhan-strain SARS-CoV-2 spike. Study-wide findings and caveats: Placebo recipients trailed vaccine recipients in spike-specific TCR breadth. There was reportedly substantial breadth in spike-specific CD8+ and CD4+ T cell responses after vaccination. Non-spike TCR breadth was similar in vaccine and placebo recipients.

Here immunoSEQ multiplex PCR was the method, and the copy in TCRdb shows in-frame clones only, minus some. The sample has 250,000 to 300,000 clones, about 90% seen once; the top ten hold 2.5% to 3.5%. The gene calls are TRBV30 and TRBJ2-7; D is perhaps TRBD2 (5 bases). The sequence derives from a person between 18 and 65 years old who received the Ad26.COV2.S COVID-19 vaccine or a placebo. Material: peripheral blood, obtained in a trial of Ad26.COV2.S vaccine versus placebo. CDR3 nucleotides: TGTGCCTGGAGTAGTCGAGGGTTAGAATCTCGGTACTTC. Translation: CAWSSRGLESRYF. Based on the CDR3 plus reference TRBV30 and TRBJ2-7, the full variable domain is SQTIHQWPATLVQPVGSPLSLECTVEGTSNPNLYWYRQAAGRGLQLLFYSVGIGQISSEVPQNLSASRPQDRQFILSSKKLLLSDSGFYLCAWSSRGLESRYFGPGTRLTVT.